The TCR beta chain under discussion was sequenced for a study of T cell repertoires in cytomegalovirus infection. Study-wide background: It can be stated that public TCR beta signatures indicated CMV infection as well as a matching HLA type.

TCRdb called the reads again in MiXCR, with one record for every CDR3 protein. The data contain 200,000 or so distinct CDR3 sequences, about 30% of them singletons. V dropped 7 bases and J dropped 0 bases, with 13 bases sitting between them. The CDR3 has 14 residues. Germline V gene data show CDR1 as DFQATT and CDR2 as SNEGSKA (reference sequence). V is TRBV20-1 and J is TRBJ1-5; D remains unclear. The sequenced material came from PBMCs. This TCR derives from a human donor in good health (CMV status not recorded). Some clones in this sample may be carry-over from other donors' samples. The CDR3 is CSVGGSNSNQPQHF. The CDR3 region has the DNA TGCAGTGTGGGAGGGTCAAATAGCAATCAGCCCCAGCATTTT.